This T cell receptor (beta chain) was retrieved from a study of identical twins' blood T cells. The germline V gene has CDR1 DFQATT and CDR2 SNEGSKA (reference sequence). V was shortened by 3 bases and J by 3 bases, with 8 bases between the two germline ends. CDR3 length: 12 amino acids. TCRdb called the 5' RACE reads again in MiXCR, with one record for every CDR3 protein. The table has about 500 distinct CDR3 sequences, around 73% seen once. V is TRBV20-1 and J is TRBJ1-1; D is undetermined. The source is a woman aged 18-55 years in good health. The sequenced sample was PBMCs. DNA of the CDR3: TGCAGTGCTAGGAAAGGAGACACTGAAGCTTTCTTT. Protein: CSARKGDTEAFF.